This T cell receptor (beta chain) was identified during a study of blood T cell repertoires in COVID-19. Here immunoSEQ multiplex PCR was the method, and the copy in TCRdb shows in-frame clones only, minus some. The data show about 190,000 clones, with around 85% seen just once and 3.2% held by the top ten. Trimming took 0 bases from V and 9 from J, leaving 4 bases between them. There are 11 residues in the CDR3. Germline V gene data show CDR1 as SGHTS and CDR2 as YDEGEE. This TCR derives from a woman aged 30 to 39 who had recovered from COVID-19. The chain links TRBV5-8 to TRBJ1-5; D remains ambiguous. The sequenced sample was PBMCs or T cells enriched from blood (not recorded which). The CDR3, as DNA: TGTGCCAGCAGCTTGGGTAGGCCCCAGCATTTT. Protein product: CASSLGRPQHF.